The 6 T cell receptor beta chains below were found in one sample sequenced in a study of cytotoxic CD8 clonotypes in ibrutinib-treated CLL. Data came from immunoSEQ multiplex PCR; TCRdb stores just in-frame clones and leaves some out. The table has fewer than 100,000 clones, around 79% seen once. Sequenced material: PBMCs, taken after 12 months of ibrutinib treatment. These receptors all stem from a human donor with chronic lymphocytic leukemia.

The gene calls are TRBV5-1 and TRBJ1-6; D is possibly TRBD1 (5 bases). Germline V gives CDR1 SGHRS, CDR2 YFSETQ. The CDR3 is 19 residues long. Trimming took 0 bases from V and 0 from J, leaving 16 bases between them. CDR3 bases: TGCGCCAGCAGCTTGGCCCCGGGGGGAAAGGGCTCCTATAATTCACCCCTCCACTTT. Residues: CASSLAPGGKGSYNSPLHF.

This chain joins TRBV9 and TRBJ2-3, with D tentatively TRBD2 (6 bases). The germline V gene has CDR1 SGDLS and CDR2 YYNGEE. The CDR3 is made up of 13 amino acids. Trimming stripped 4 bases from V and 6 bases from J, with 12 bases between. CDR3 sequence: CASSRDSWDTQYF. In DNA, the CDR3 is TGTGCCAGCAGCCGGGACTCCTGGGATACGCAGTATTTT.

The V and J genes are TRBV5-1 and TRBJ2-5, with D unclear. With 0 bases removed from V and 4 bases from J, the gap between germline ends came to 10 bases. CDR3 length equals 14 residues. Germline CDR1 reads SGHRS; CDR2 reads YFSETQ. CDR3 DNA: TGCGCCAGCAGCTTGGCCGGCTGGGGAGAGACCCAGTACTTC. Amino acid sequence: CASSLAGWGETQYF.

The chain employs TRBV4-1 and TRBJ2-1; tentative D call: TRBD2 (6 bases). Per germline, CDR1 MGHRA and CDR2 YSYEKL. V was cut by 0 bases and J by 9 bases, with 12 bases left in between. The CDR3 runs 14 residues. CDR3 in amino acids: CASSQEGGLGEQFF. CDR3 bases: TGCGCCAGCAGCCAAGAGGGGGGATTGGGTGAGCAGTTCTTC.

This chain uses TRBV6-1 with TRBJ2-2; 11 bases are a match to TRBD2. Germline assignment: CDR1 MNHNS and CDR2 SASEGT. Trimming removed 6 bases from V and 7 bases from J; junction bases left unmatched: 7. The CDR3 is 15 residues long. The CDR3 region is CASRALAGVGGELFF. The CDR3 bases are TGTGCCAGCAGGGCACTAGCGGGAGTGGGCGGGGAGCTGTTTTTT.

The V and J genes are TRBV5-4 and TRBJ2-3; D is uncertain. V lost 4 bases, J lost 2 bases, and 8 bases lay in between. Germline CDR1 SGHNT, CDR2 YYREEE (reference sequence). CDR3 length: 13 amino acids. CDR3 sequence (DNA): TGTGCCAGCAGCCCGGCGAACACAGATACGCAGTATTTT. Its protein product is CASSPANTDTQYF.